The entry below gives a single TCR beta chain sequence along with its context. Antigen specificity is unknown. This CDR3 has 17 residues. The V gene's germline CDR1 is MNHEY and CDR2 SVGEGT. TCRdb reprocessed the 5' RACE reads and reports one entry per CDR3 protein, with no DNA. The sample features approximately 330,000 distinct CDR3 sequences, with roughly 2% in its top ten. The record originates from a study of monozygotic twins with inflammatory bowel disease. Study results and limitations: What may have added variability to patient repertoires is that immunosuppressive treatments differed. Lower sharing of clonotypes with other individuals was seen in IBD patients than in healthy twins. This was most marked in patients showing signs of disease activity.

The specimen was blood. The genes are TRBV6-2 or TRBV6-3 and TRBJ2-3; without DNA, the TCRdb call of TRBD2 cannot be checked. The TCR sequence derives from a human donor with ulcerative colitis or Crohn's disease, or a healthy co-twin of an affected twin (not recorded which). CDR3 amino acids: CASSYLQGVSRTDTQYF.